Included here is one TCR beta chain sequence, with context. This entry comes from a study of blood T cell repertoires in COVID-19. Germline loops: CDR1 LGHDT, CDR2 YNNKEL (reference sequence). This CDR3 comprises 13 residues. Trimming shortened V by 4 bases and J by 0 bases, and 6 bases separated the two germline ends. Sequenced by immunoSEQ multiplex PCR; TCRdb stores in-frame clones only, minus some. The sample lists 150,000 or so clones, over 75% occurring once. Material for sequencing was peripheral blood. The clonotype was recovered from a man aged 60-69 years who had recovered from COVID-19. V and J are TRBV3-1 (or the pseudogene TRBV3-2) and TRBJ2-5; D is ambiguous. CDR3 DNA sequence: TGTGCCAGCAGCCCACGGTACCAAGAGACCCAGTACTTC. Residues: CASSPRYQETQYF.